What follows are 27 T cell receptor beta chains derived from one specimen sequenced in a study of CD8+ T cells in alopecia areata. As the sequencing template, cDNA was produced by extracting RNA and reverse transcribing it. TCRdb keeps only in-frame clones here, not all; method: immunoSEQ multiplex PCR. This sample has roughly 230,000 clones, with around two fifths found just once. Regarding treatment: oral pan-JAK inhibitor, 5-10 mg twice daily. The sequenced sample was CD4+ T cells sorted from blood, obtained at approximately week 37, from a patient treated with tofacitinib. The source is a human donor with alopecia areata.

This clone was counted only a few times. The chain uses TRBV6-5 and TRBJ2-1; TRBD2 matches at 10 bases. Germline CDR1 is MNHEY and CDR2 is SVGAGI. The CDR3 length is 16 residues. After removal of 0 bases from V and 6 bases from J, the junction contained 5 bases not matched to a gene. The CDR3, as DNA: TGTGCCAGCAGTTACTCGACTAGCGGGTTCGGCAATGAGCAGTTCTTC. Protein sequence: CASSYSTSGFGNEQFF.

This clone was found a few times. V gene TRBV7-6 combines with J gene TRBJ1-1; D remains ambiguous. Trimming stripped 0 bases from V and 0 bases from J, with 17 bases between. The CDR3 runs to 18 residues. CDR1 and CDR2 from the germline V gene are SGHVS and FNYEAQ. CDR3 nucleotide sequence: TGTGCCAGCAGCTTAGCCCGAGGGAGGTTTCCCATGAACACTGAAGCTTTCTTT. Its translation is CASSLARGRFPMNTEAFF.

The V gene is TRBV7-2, the J gene TRBJ2-3; no reliable D call. The V gene lost 1 base and the J gene lost 4 bases, with 6 bases spanning the gap. The V gene's germline CDR1 is SGHTA and CDR2 FQGNSA. The CDR3 is made up of 13 amino acids. The CDR3 coding sequence is TGTGCCAGCAGCTTAGATAGGCCAGATACGCAGTATTTT. Its translation: CASSLDRPDTQYF.

This clone was observed a single time. The chain has TRBV29-1 and TRBJ1-4, with TRBD1 as a possible D gene (5 bases). Trimming removed 6 bases from V and 0 bases from J, with 11 bases in between. Germline assignment: CDR1 SQVTM and CDR2 ANQGSEA. The CDR3 runs to 14 residues. CDR3 residues: CSVGGFATNEKLFF. The CDR3 DNA follows: TGCAGCGTCGGGGGGTTTGCAACTAATGAAAAACTGTTTTTT.

V usage is TRBV4-1 and J usage is TRBJ2-3, with 7 bases identical to TRBD2. The CDR3 consists of 18 residues. Per the germline V gene, CDR1 is MGHRA and CDR2 is YSYEKL. J gave up 0 bases and V 0 bases, and 9 bases lay outside the gene matches. The CDR3, as DNA: TGCGCCAGCAGCCAAGATGCGGCTAGCGGTACTAGCACAGATACGCAGTATTTT. Encoded protein: CASSQDAASGTSTDTQYF.

The chain is built from TRBV23-1 and TRBJ2-3; TRBD2 might be the D (7 bases). TRBV23-1 is recorded as an ORF, its role being uncertain. This CDR3 is built from 15 residues. V was pared by 4 bases and J by 0 bases, with 11 bases between. The CDR3 reads CASSREGGSTDTQYF. CDR3 DNA sequence: TGCGCCAGCAGTCGGGAGGGGGGAAGCACAGATACGCAGTATTTT.

The rearrangement joins TRBV29-1 to TRBJ2-7; no definite D call. Germline V lookup: CDR1 SQVTM, CDR2 ANQGSEA. Trimming pared 2 bases from V and 4 bases from J, leaving 9 bases between. The CDR3 runs 12 residues. CDR3 loop: CSVELAAYEQYF. CDR3 DNA sequence: TGCAGCGTTGAATTGGCGGCTTACGAGCAGTACTTC.

Only a few counts were recorded for this clone. The V and J genes are TRBV28 and TRBJ2-7; TRBD2 matches at 7 bases. Germline assignment: CDR1 MDHEN and CDR2 SYDVKM. Unmatched junction bases numbered 12, after V lost 5 bases and J lost 2 bases. The length of the CDR3 is 16 residues. CDR3 bases: TGTGCCAGCAGTCCACCCTCGGGAGGTGGGCCCTACGAGCAGTACTTC. Encoded protein: CASSPPSGGGPYEQYF.

The sample holds many counts of this clone. The chain is built from TRBV4-1 and TRBJ2-7; no clear D. Trimming removed 1 base from V and 0 bases from J, with 13 bases in between. CDR1 is MGHRA and CDR2 is YSYEKL in the germline V gene. CDR3 length equals 16 residues. DNA of the CDR3: TGCGCCAGCAGCCAAGTTTCCAGGTCCGCCTCCTACGAGCAGTACTTC. Encoded protein: CASSQVSRSASYEQYF.

The CDR3 spells CASSPGQQLFF. The CDR3 nucleotides read TGTGCCAGCAGCCCGGGACAGCAACTGTTTTTT. The rearrangement links TRBV4-2 to TRBJ1-4, with 7 bases that match TRBD1. Germline trimming cut 4 bases from V and 12 bases from J; bases unmatched to any gene: 2. The CDR3 contains 11 residues. Germline lookup yields CDR1 LGHNA and CDR2 YNFKEQ.

The rearrangement uses TRBV6-1 and TRBJ2-7; D ambiguous. There are 14 residues in the CDR3. Germline CDR1 is MNHNS and CDR2 is SASEGT. Deletions cut 1 base from V and 4 bases from J, with 11 bases between. CDR3 sequence (DNA): TGTGCCAGCAGTGAAGACGGATACCATTACGAGCAGTACTTC. Its protein product is CASSEDGYHYEQYF.

The chain joins TRBV18 to TRBJ2-7; TRBD2 aligns across 7 bases. CDR1 is KGHSH and CDR2 is LQKENI in the germline V gene. There are 16 residues in the CDR3. V dropped 3 bases and J dropped 7; count of bases not matched to a gene: 15. CDR3 amino acids: CASSPRRGDGSGEQYF. The CDR3 DNA sequence: TGTGCCAGCTCACCCCGCCGGGGGGATGGGTCTGGAGAGCAGTACTTC. The full variable domain, with the rest looked up from reference TRBV18 and TRBJ2-7, is NAGVMQNPRHLVRRRGQEARLRCSPMKGHSHVYWYRQLPEEGLKFMVYLQKENIIDESGMPKERFSAEFPKEGPSILRIQQVVRGDSAAYFCASSPRRGDGSGEQYFGPGTRLTVT.

The chain joins TRBV6-6 to TRBJ1-1; no definite D call. The length of the CDR3 is 15 residues. Trimming took 6 bases from V and 2 from J, leaving 16 bases between them. CDR1 is MNHNY and CDR2 is SVGAGI in the germline V gene (reference sequence). CDR3 DNA sequence: TGTGCCAGCAGCACCTTACGTGCAGGAAACACTGAAGCTTTCTTT. It specifies CASSTLRAGNTEAFF.

This clone was recorded a few times. The V gene is TRBV27, the J gene TRBJ2-7, with 11 bases fitting TRBD2. Trimming cost V 6 bases and J 7 bases; bases outside gene matches: 23. The length of the CDR3 is 19 residues. Germline V lookup: CDR1 MNHEY, CDR2 SMNVEV (reference sequence). CDR3 sequence (DNA): TGTGCCAGCAGCCCGCTGCCCGGGACTAGCGGTATAGTATCGCGGGAGCAGTACTTC. Translating gives CASSPLPGTSGIVSREQYF.

The V and J genes are TRBV30 and TRBJ1-2; TRBD1 might be the D (5 bases). Germline CDR1 and CDR2: GTSNPN and SVGIG (reference sequence). The V end lost 0 bases, the J end lost 6 bases, and 11 bases lay between the germline ends. The CDR3 contains 13 residues. The CDR3 sequence: CAWSVKGGDGYTF. The CDR3 region has the DNA TGTGCCTGGAGTGTAAAGGGAGGGGATGGCTACACCTTC.

The DNA for the CDR3 is TGCAGCGTTGAAGCCGGGACAGGGAACGGCTACACCTTC. As protein: CSVEAGTGNGYTF. The chain links TRBV29-1 to TRBJ1-2; 9 bases are a match to TRBD1. In germline, CDR1 is SQVTM, CDR2 ANQGSEA. This CDR3 is built from 13 residues. J lost 8 bases, V lost 1 base, and 5 bases had no gene match.

V usage is TRBV20-1 and J usage is TRBJ2-3; 9 bases are a match to TRBD2. The V segment lost 4 bases and the J segment 9 bases; nucleotides outside the gene matches: 2. The CDR3 totals 11 residues. In germline, CDR1 is DFQATT, CDR2 SNEGSKA (reference sequence). The CDR3 loop reads CSANGLATQYF. For the CDR3, the DNA is TGCAGTGCTAATGGACTAGCGACGCAGTATTTT.

The V gene is TRBV7-2, the J gene TRBJ2-1; D gene uncertain. This CDR3 has 13 residues. The germline V gene encodes CDR1 SGHTA and CDR2 FQGNSA. With 1 base removed from V and 7 bases from J, the gap between germline ends came to 8 bases. CDR3 sequence reads: CASSLGHANEQFF. As DNA, the CDR3 is TGTGCCAGCAGCTTAGGGCATGCGAATGAGCAGTTCTTC.

This clone was counted only a few times. The J gene is TRBJ1-4, the V gene TRBV7-9, with 7 bases matching TRBD1. This CDR3 is 14 amino acids long. V shed 5 bases and J 6 bases; nucleotides not matched to a gene: 6. Germline V gene data show CDR1 as SEHNR and CDR2 as FQNEAQ (reference sequence). CDR3 protein: CASSNFGTDEKLFF. The CDR3 DNA reads as TGTGCCAGCAGCAATTTTGGGACAGATGAAAAACTGTTTTTT.

The CDR3 nucleotides are TGTGCCAGCAGCCCGCGGGACGGTGGCTACTACGAGCAGTACTTC. It encodes CASSPRDGGYYEQYF. This chain connects TRBV4-2 to TRBJ2-7; D possibly corresponds to TRBD2 (6 bases). CDR3 size: 15 residues. The germline V gene has CDR1 LGHNA and CDR2 YNFKEQ. V dropped 4 bases and J dropped 3 bases, with 16 bases sitting between them.

This chain uses TRBV9 with TRBJ2-1; 11 bases are shared with TRBD2. In germline, CDR1 is SGDLS, CDR2 YYNGEE. The CDR3 is 17 residues long. J lost 0 bases, V lost 0 bases, and 2 bases had no gene match. The CDR3 loop is CASSVDTSGSSYNEQFF. CDR3 nucleotides: TGTGCCAGCAGCGTAGATACTAGCGGGAGCTCCTACAATGAGCAGTTCTTC.

The V and J genes are TRBV7-8 and TRBJ2-7, with D possibly matching TRBD1 (5 bases). The ends were cut back, 5 bases at V and 7 bases at J, with 12 bases in the middle. Germline V lookup: CDR1 SGHVS, CDR2 FQNEAQ. This CDR3 has 12 amino acids. CDR3 bases: TGTGCCAGCAGCAAAACCAAGGGGGAGCAGTACTTC. Amino acid sequence: CASSKTKGEQYF.

The CDR3 DNA sequence: TGTGCCAGCAGCTTTTCCGGGACAGGACTCTACGAGCAGTACTTC. Its translation: CASSFSGTGLYEQYF. V is TRBV7-2 and J is TRBJ2-7, with TRBD1 matching 8 bases. CDR1 and CDR2 (germline): SGHTA, FQGNSA. This CDR3 is built from 15 residues. After removal of 3 bases from V and 3 bases from J, the junction contained 7 bases not matched to a gene.

V usage is TRBV5-1 and J usage is TRBJ2-3, with D possibly matching TRBD2 (5 bases). Germline V CDR1 and CDR2: SGHRS, YFSETQ. V lost 5 bases, J lost 0 bases, and 16 bases lay in between. CDR3 length: 16 residues. The CDR3 region has the DNA TGCGCCAGCAGTCTAGAGCGGCCCTCTAGCACAGATACGCAGTATTTT. This codes for CASSLERPSSTDTQYF.

V gene TRBV29-1 combines with J gene TRBJ2-1; 12 bases map to TRBD1. V trimming: 4 bases; J trimming: 7 bases; junction bases outside the gene matches: 2. The germline CDR1 and CDR2 sequences are SQVTM and ANQGSEA. The CDR3 spans 13 residues. The CDR3 sequence: CSVVGQGANEQFF. In DNA, the CDR3 is TGCAGCGTTGTGGGACAGGGGGCGAATGAGCAGTTCTTC.

This clone appeared once. The chain uses TRBV7-9 and TRBJ1-5, with 7 bases matching TRBD1. The trim removed 1 base at V and 1 base at J, leaving 4 bases unmatched. In germline, CDR1 is SEHNR, CDR2 FQNEAQ (reference sequence). The CDR3 consists of 16 residues. CDR3 nucleotides: TGTGCCAGCAGCTTAGACCAGACAGGGAGCAATCAGCCCCAGCATTTT. Its protein is CASSLDQTGSNQPQHF.

The rearrangement links TRBV5-1 to TRBJ1-4, with 9 bases lining up with TRBD1. J lost 7 bases, V lost 4 bases, and 11 bases had no gene match. The CDR3 is 16 residues long. The germline gives CDR1 SGHRS, CDR2 YFSETQ. In DNA form, the CDR3 reads TGCGCCAGCAGCAGAATTCCGGGACAGGGAATTGAAAAACTGTTTTTT. Its protein is CASSRIPGQGIEKLFF.